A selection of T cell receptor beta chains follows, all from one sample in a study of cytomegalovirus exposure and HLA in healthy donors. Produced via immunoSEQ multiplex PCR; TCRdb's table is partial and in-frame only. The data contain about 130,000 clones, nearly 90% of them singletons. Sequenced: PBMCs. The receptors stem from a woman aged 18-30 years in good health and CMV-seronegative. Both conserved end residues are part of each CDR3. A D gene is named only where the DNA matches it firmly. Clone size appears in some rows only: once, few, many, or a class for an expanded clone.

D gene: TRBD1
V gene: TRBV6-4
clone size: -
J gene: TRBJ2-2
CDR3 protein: CASSANPQGAGELFF
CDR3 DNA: TGTGCCAGCAGTGCAAACCCACAGGGGGCCGGGGAGCTGTTTTTT

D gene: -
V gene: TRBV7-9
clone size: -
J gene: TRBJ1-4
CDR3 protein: CASSGGANEKLFF
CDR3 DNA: TGTGCCAGCAGCGGAGGGGCTAATGAAAAACTGTTTTTT

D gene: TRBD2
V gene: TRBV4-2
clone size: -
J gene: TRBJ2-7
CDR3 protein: CASSQSPLAGLYEQYF
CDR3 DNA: TGTGCCAGCAGCCAAAGTCCACTAGCGGGGCTCTACGAGCAGTACTTC

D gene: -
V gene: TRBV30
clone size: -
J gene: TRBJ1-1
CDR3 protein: CAWMGGANTEAFF
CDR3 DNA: TGTGCCTGGATGGGGGGAGCGAACACTGAAGCTTTCTTT

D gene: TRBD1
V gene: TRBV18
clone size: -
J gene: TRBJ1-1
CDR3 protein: CASSPARDRANTEAFF
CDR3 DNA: TGTGCCAGCTCACCAGCAAGGGACAGGGCGAACACTGAAGCTTTCTTT

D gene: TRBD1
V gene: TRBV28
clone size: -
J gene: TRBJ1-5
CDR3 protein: CASSPQGANNQPQHF
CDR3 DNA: TGTGCCAGCAGCCCTCAGGGGGCGAACAATCAGCCCCAGCATTTT

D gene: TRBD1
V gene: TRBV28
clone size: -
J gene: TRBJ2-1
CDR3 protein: CASSLGQGAINEQFF
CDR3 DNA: TGTGCCAGCAGCCTCGGACAGGGGGCGATCAATGAGCAGTTCTTC

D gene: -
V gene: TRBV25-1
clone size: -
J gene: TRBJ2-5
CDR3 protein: CASSEYLETQYF
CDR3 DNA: TGTGCCAGCAGTGAATACTTAGAGACCCAGTACTTC

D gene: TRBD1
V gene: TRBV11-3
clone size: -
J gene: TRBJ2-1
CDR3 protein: CASSLGGYLTGTDYNEQFF
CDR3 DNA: TGTGCCAGCAGCTTAGGGGGTTATTTGACCGGGACAGATTACAATGAGCAGTTCTTC

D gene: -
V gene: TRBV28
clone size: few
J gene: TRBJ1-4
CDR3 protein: CASSPAGTRLGKLFF
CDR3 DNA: TGTGCCAGCAGTCCCGCCGGGACACGCCTGGGAAAACTGTTTTTT

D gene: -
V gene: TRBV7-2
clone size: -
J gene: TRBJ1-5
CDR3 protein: CASSLGGNSNQPQHF
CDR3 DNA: TGTGCCAGCAGCTTAGGCGGGAATAGCAATCAGCCCCAGCATTTT

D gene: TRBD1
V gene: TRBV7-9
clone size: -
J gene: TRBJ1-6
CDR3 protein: CASSSGQGNSPLHF
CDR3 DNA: TGTGCCAGCAGCTCCGGACAGGGAAATTCACCCCTCCACTTT

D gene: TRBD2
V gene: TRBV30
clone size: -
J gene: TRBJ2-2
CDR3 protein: CAWSALAGVGGELFF
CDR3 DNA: TGTGCCTGGAGTGCTCTAGCGGGAGTAGGCGGGGAGCTGTTTTTT

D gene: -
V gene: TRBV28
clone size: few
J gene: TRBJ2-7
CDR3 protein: CASSPGGFEGEQYF
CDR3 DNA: TGTGCCAGCAGTCCAGGGGGGTTCGAGGGCGAGCAGTACTTC

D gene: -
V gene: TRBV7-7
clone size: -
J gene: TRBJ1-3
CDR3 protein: CASSPAGEGNTIYF
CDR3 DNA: TGTGCCAGCAGCCCGGCAGGGGAAGGAAACACCATATATTTT

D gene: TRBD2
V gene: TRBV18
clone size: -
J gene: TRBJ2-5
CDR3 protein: CASSRGGQETQYF
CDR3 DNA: TGTGCCAGCTCAAGGGGAGGGCAAGAGACCCAGTACTTC

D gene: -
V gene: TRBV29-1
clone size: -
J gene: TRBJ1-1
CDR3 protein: CSVVRGEAFF
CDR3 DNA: TGCAGCGTCGTCAGGGGTGAAGCTTTCTTT